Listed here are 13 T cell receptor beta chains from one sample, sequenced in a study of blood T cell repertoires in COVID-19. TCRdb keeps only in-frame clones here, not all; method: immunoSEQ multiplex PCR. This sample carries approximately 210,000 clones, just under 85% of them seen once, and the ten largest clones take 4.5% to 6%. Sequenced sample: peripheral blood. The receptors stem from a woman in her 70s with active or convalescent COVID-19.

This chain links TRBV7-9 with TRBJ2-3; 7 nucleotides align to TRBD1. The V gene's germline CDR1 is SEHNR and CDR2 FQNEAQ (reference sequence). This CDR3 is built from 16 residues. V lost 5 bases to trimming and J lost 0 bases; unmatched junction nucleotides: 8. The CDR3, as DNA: TGTGCCAGCAGCCGCGGAGACAGGGTGAGCACAGATACGCAGTATTTT. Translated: CASSRGDRVSTDTQYF.

The CDR3 loop is CASSYGGESAFF. The CDR3 region has the DNA TGTGCCAGCAGTTACGGGGGGGAGAGCGCTTTCTTT. The chain combines TRBV6-5 with TRBJ1-1; D is possibly TRBD1 (5 bases). V was clipped by 2 bases and J by 11 bases, with 12 bases between them. CDR1 and CDR2 from the germline V gene are MNHEY and SVGAGI. The CDR3 consists of 12 residues.

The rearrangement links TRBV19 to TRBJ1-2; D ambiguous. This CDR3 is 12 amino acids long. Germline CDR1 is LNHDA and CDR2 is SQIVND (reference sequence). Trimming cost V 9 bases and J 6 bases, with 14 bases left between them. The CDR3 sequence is CASTQSGHGYTF. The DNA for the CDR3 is TGTGCCAGCACCCAGTCGGGTCATGGCTACACCTTC.

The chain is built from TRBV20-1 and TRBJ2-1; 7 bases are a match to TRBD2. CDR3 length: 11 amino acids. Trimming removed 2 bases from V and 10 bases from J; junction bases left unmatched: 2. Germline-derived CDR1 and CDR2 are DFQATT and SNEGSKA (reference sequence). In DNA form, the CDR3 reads TGCAGTGCTAGATCGGGGGGAGAGCAGTTCTTC. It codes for CSARSGGEQFF.

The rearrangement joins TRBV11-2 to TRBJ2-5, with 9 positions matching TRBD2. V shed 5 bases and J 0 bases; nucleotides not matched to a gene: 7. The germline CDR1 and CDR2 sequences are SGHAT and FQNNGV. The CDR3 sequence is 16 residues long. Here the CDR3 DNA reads TGTGCCAGCAGCCGGGGGACTAGCAGAGACCAAGAGACCCAGTACTTC. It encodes CASSRGTSRDQETQYF.

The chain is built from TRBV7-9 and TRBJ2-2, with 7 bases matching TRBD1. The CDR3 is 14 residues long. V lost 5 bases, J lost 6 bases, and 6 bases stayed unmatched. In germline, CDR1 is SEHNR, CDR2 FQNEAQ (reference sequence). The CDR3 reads CASSPGQEAGELFF. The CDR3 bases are TGTGCCAGCAGCCCAGGACAGGAGGCCGGGGAGCTGTTTTTT.

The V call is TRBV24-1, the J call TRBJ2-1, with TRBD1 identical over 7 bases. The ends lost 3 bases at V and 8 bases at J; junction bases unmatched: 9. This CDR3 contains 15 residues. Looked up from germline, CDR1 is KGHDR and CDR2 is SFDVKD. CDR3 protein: CATSDNRQGRYEQFF. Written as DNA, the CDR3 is TGTGCCACCAGTGATAACAGACAGGGACGGTATGAGCAGTTCTTC.

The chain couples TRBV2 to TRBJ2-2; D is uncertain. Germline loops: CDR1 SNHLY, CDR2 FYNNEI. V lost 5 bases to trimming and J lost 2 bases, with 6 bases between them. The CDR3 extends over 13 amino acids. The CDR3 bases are TGTGCCAGCAGTTTTAGCAACACCGGGGAGCTGTTTTTT. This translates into CASSFSNTGELFF.

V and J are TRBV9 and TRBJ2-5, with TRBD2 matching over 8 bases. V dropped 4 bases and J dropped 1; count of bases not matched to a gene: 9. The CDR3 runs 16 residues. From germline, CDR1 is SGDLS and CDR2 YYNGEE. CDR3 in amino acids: CASSRTLAVSQETQYF. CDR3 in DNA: TGTGCCAGCAGCAGAACACTAGCGGTGAGCCAAGAGACCCAGTACTTC. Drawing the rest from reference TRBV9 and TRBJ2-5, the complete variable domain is DSGVTQTPKHLITATGQRVTLRCSPRSGDLSVYWYQQSLDQGLQFLIQYYNGEERAKGNILERFSAQQFPDLHSELNLSSLELGDSALYFCASSRTLAVSQETQYFGPGTRLLVL.

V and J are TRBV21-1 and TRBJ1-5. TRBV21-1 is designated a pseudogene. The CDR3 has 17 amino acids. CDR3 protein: CAIMRRTGNYSNQPQHF. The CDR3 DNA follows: TGTGCCATCATGAGACGGACGGGGAATTATAGCAATCAGCCCCAGCATTTT.

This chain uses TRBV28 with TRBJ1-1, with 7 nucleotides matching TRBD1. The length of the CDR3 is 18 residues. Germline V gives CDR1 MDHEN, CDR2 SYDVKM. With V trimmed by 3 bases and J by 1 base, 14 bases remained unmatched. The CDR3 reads CASSFHATFGTANTEAFF. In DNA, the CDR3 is TGTGCCAGCAGTTTCCATGCGACGTTTGGGACAGCGAACACTGAAGCTTTCTTT.

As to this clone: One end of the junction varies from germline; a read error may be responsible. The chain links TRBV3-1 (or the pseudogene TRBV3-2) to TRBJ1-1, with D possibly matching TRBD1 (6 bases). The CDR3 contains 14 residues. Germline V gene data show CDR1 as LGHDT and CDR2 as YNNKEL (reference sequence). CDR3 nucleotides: TGTGCCAGCAGCCGGCAGGGGCAGATCGCTGAAACTTTCTTT. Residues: CASSRQGQIAETFF.

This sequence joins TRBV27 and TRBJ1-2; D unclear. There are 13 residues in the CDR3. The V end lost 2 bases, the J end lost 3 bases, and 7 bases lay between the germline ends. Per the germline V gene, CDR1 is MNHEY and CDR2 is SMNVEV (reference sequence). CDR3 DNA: TGTGCCAGCAGTTTACGGGAGGACTATGGCTACACCTTC. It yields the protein CASSLREDYGYTF.